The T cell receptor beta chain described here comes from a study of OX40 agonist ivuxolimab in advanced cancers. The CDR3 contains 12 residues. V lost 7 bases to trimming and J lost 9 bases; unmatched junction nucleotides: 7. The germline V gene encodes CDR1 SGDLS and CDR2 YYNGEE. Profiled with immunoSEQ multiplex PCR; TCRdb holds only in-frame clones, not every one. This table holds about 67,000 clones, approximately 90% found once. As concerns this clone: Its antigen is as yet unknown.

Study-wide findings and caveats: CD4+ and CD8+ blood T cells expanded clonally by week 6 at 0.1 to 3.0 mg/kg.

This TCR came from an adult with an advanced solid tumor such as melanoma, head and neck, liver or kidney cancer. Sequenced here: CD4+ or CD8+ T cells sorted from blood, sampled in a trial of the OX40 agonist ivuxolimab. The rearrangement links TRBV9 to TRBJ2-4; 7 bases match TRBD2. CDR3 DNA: TGTGCCAGCTCCGGGGGGAAGAGCATTCAGTACTTC. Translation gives CASSGGKSIQYF.